This section outlines one TCR beta chain sequence together with its context. As yet, its antigen is unknown. The data were obtained in a study of graft-versus-host responses after intestinal transplantation. About the research overall: Following induction with anti-thymocyte globulin, all recipients were given tacrolimus and steroids for about 3 years.

The V segment lost 0 bases and the J segment 4 bases; nucleotides outside the gene matches: 5. Germline CDR1 reads LGHNA; CDR2 reads YSLEER. This CDR3 region has 15 residues. Study findings and constraints: The authors found GvH clones in recipient marrow, some appearing first in ileum or blood. Early post-transplant falls in HvG clones accompanied the peak levels of circulating GvH clones.

Data came from immunoSEQ multiplex PCR; TCRdb stores just in-frame clones and leaves some out. Of about 93,000 clones listed, 90% to 95% are singletons. The rearrangement uses TRBV4-3 and TRBJ2-7, with 8 bases that match TRBD2. The sequencing here drew on unstimulated CD8+ T cells sorted from spleen or lymph node cells, taken before intestinal transplant. This TCR was sampled from a human donor who received an intestinal transplant. Here the CDR3 DNA reads TGCGCCAGCAGCCAAGACCCCGGGGGGGCGTACGAGCAGTACTTC. It translates to CASSQDPGGAYEQYF.